One sample yielded the 8 T cell receptor beta chains listed below, sequenced in a study of T cell changes during pregnancy in multiple sclerosis. Clones were read by immunoSEQ multiplex PCR, and TCRdb kept only the in-frame ones, dropping some. Found here are under 90,000 clones, around 92% of them singletons; the top ten hold about 1.4%. The sample in question was peripheral blood, obtained in the second trimester of pregnancy. The receptor set was obtained from a female donor in good health, enrolled as a control in a pregnancy study.

The chain couples TRBV9 to TRBJ2-3; D not certain. Trimming took 0 bases from V and 3 from J, leaving 8 bases between them. CDR1 and CDR2 (germline): SGDLS, YYNGEE. This CDR3 has 14 residues. In DNA form, the CDR3 reads TGTGCCAGCAGCGTAGCCAGTATTACAGATACGCAGTATTTT. Protein sequence: CASSVASITDTQYF.

The chain couples TRBV7-8 to TRBJ2-7, with D uncertain. V was trimmed by 1 base and J by 0 bases, leaving 7 bases between them. The CDR3 has 14 amino acids. The V gene's germline CDR1 is SGHVS and CDR2 FQNEAQ. This chain's CDR3 is CASSLVTNSYEQYF. CDR3 coding DNA: TGTGCCAGCAGCTTAGTGACAAACTCCTACGAGCAGTACTTC.

The chain carries TRBV7-9 and TRBJ2-3; a weak D match, TRBD1 (5 bases). This CDR3 contains 14 residues. V was clipped by 5 bases and J by 2 bases, with 11 bases between them. Germline CDR1 SEHNR, CDR2 FQNEAQ (reference sequence). CDR3 sequence (DNA): TGTGCCAGCAGCCACTACAGGTACACAGATACGCAGTATTTT. It specifies CASSHYRYTDTQYF.

The gene calls are TRBV11-1 and TRBJ2-1, with a possible D match to TRBD2 (5 bases). V was shortened by 0 bases and J by 7 bases, with 10 bases between the two germline ends. This CDR3 spans 14 amino acids. From germline, CDR1 is SGHAT and CDR2 FQDESV (reference sequence). CDR3 sequence: CASSLAERRNEQFF. CDR3 DNA: TGTGCCAGCAGCTTAGCGGAGCGGAGGAATGAGCAGTTCTTC.

This chain connects TRBV19 to TRBJ1-1; 7 nucleotides agree with TRBD1. Losses at the gene ends were 5 bases for V and 0 bases for J; bases not matched to a gene: 3. The germline gives CDR1 LNHDA, CDR2 SQIVND (reference sequence). This CDR3 has 14 amino acids. The CDR3 DNA sequence: TGTGCCAGTAGTCCGGGACAGATGAACACTGAAGCTTTCTTT. Its translation is CASSPGQMNTEAFF.

The genes are TRBV5-1 and TRBJ2-1, with D perhaps matching TRBD2 (7 bases). CDR1 SGHRS and CDR2 YFSETQ come from the germline V gene. Trimming took 0 bases from V and 7 from J, leaving 11 bases between them. The CDR3 length is 14 residues. The CDR3 nucleotides are TGCGCCAGCAGCTTGGTGGAGGGGGGGAATGAGCAGTTCTTC. Translated, it gives CASSLVEGGNEQFF.

This chain uses TRBV11-3 with TRBJ2-2, with D perhaps matching TRBD2 (7 bases). V shed 6 bases and J shed 2 bases, with 16 bases lying between them. The CDR3 loop spans 16 amino acids. Germline V CDR1 and CDR2: SGHNT, YENEEA. The CDR3 region is CASSTTGGKNTGELFF. The CDR3 DNA reads as TGTGCCAGCAGTACGACGGGGGGCAAAAACACCGGGGAGCTGTTTTTT.

The count of this clone is one. The chain is built from TRBV27 and TRBJ2-1; 7 nucleotides line up with TRBD2. Germline V CDR1 and CDR2: MNHEY, SMNVEV (reference sequence). The CDR3 extends over 16 amino acids. V was pared by 5 bases and J by 4 bases, with 11 bases of the junction left unmatched. As DNA, the CDR3 is TGTGCCAGCAGTCCCCTAGTGGCGGGGGATTACAATGAGCAGTTCTTC. Protein sequence: CASSPLVAGDYNEQFF.